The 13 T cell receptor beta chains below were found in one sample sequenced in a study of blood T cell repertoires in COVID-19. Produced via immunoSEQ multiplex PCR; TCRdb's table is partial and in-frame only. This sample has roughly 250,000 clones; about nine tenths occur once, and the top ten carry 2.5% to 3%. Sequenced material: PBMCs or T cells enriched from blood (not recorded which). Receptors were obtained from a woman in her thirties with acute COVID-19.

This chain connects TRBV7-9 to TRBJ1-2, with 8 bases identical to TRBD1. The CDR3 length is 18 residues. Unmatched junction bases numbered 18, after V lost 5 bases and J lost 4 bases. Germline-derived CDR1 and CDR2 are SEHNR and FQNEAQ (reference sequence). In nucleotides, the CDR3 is TGTGCCAGCAGCCCTACACAGGGGGGAAATAGGGGGAGCTATGGCTACACCTTC. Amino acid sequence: CASSPTQGGNRGSYGYTF.

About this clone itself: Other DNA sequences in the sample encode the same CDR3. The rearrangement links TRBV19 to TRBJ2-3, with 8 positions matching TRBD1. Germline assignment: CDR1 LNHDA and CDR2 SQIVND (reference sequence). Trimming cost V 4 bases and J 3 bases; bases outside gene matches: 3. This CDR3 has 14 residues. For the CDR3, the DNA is TGTGCCAGTAGTAGTACAGGGGGGACAGATACGCAGTATTTT. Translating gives CASSSTGGTDTQYF.

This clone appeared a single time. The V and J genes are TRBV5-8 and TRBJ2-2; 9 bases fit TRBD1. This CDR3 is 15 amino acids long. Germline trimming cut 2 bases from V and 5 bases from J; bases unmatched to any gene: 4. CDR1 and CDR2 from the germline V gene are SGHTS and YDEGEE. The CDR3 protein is CASSFYGQGTGELFF. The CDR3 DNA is TGTGCCAGCAGCTTCTACGGACAGGGGACCGGGGAGCTGTTTTTT. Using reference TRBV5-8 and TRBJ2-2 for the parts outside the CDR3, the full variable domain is EAGVTQSPTHLIKTRGQQATLRCSPISGHTSVYWYQQALGLGLQFLLWYDEGEERNRGNFPPRFSGRQFPNYSSELNVNALELEDSALYLCASSFYGQGTGELFFGEGSRLTVL.

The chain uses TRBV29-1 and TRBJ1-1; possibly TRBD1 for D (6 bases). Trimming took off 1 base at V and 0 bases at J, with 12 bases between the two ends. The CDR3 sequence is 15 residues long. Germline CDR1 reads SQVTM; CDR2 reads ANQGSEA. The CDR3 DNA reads TGCAGCGTTGAAGTTGGAGGGGGGGTGAACACTGAAGCTTTCTTT. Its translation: CSVEVGGGVNTEAFF.

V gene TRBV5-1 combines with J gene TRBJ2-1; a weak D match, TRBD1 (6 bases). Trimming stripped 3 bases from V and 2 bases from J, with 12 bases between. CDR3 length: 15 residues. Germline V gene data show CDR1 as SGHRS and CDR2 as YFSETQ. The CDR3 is CASSWGTQTYNEQFF. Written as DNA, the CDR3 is TGCGCCAGCAGCTGGGGGACACAAACCTACAATGAGCAGTTCTTC.

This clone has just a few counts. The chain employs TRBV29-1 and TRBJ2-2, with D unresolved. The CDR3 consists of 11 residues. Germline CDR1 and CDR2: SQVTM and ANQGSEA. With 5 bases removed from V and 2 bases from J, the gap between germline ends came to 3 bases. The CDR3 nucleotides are TGCAGCGTTCAAAACACCGGGGAGCTGTTTTTT. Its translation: CSVQNTGELFF.

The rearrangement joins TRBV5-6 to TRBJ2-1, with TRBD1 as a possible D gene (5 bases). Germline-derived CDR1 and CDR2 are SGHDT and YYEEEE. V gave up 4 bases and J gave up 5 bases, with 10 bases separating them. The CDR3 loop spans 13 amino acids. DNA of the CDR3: TGTGCCAGCAGCCTCGACAGAAACAATGAGCAGTTCTTC. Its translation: CASSLDRNNEQFF.

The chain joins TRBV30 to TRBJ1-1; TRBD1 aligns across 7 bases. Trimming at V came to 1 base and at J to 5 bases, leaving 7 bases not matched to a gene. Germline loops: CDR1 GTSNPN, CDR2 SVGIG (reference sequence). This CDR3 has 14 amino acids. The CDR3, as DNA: TGTGCCTGGAGTGCTAAGGGGGCCTTTACTGAAGCTTTCTTT. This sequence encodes CAWSAKGAFTEAFF.

The CDR3 protein is CASRDGQGQGGYTF. CDR3 bases: TGTGCCAGCAGAGATGGACAGGGACAAGGTGGCTACACCTTC. This sequence joins TRBV25-1 and TRBJ1-2, with TRBD1 identical over 8 bases. V dropped 6 bases and J dropped 7; count of bases not matched to a gene: 10. The CDR3 covers 14 residues. Germline V gene data show CDR1 as MGHDK and CDR2 as SYGVNS.

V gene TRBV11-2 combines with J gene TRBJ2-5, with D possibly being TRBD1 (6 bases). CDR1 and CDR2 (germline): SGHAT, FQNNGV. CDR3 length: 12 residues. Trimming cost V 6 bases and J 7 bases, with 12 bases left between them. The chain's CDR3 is CASRGQRGTQYF. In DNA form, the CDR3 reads TGTGCCAGCAGGGGACAAAGGGGGACCCAGTACTTC.

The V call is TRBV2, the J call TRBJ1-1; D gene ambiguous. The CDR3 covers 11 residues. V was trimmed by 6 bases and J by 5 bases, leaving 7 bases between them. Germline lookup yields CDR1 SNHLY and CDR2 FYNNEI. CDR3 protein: CASRLRTEAFF. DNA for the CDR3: TGTGCCAGCAGGCTCAGGACTGAAGCTTTCTTT.

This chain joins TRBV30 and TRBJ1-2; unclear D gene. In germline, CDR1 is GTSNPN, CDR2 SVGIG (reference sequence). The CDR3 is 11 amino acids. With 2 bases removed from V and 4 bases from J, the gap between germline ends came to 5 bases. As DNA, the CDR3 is TGTGCCTGGAGTTCTCCCTATGGCTACACCTTC. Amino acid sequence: CAWSSPYGYTF.

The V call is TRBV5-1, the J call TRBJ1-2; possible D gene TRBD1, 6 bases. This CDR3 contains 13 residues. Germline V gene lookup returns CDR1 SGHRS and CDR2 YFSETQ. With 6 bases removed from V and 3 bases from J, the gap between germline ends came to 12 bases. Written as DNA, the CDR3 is TGCGCCAGCAAACAGGGAGTGGACTATGGCTACACCTTC. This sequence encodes CASKQGVDYGYTF.